The clone carrying this TCR beta chain has a single count. What it recognizes is unknown. The data were taken from a study of shared clonotypes between healthy human individuals. Naive CD45RA+ and memory CD45RA-negative subsets were split from CD4+ cells. Study-level results: Rarefaction exposed incomplete sorted-subset sequencing despite large depth.

Trimming took 6 bases from V and 2 from J; bases not matched to a gene: 9. Germline values: CDR1 MDHEN, CDR2 SYDVKM. This CDR3 spans 16 amino acids. Generated by immunoSEQ multiplex PCR, the TCRdb table keeps only in-frame clones and is missing some. The table records some 580,000 clones, more than 95% of them present only once. The chain employs TRBV28 and TRBJ2-1; 8 positions agree with TRBD2. Specimen: naive CD4+ T cells sorted from blood. Subset of the sample: CD45RA+ positively selected. The TCR was taken from a woman aged 25 to 39 in good health. Written as DNA, the CDR3 is TGTGCCAGCAGCTCTCCCCAAGCGGGGGCCTACAATGAGCAGTTCTTC. As protein: CASSSPQAGAYNEQFF.